These 16 T cell receptor beta chains were all obtained from the same sample, sequenced in a study of blood T cell repertoires in COVID-19. The protocol was immunoSEQ multiplex PCR, while the TCRdb copy is restricted to in-frame clones and leaves out a portion. The sample has about 180,000 clones; 84% are singletons. The specimen was peripheral blood. The receptors here all came from a human donor in a cohort sampled during active COVID-19.

The gene calls are TRBV19 and TRBJ1-1; TRBD1 agrees at 8 bases. V lost 7 bases, J lost 8 bases, and 12 bases stayed unmatched. The CDR3 loop spans 14 amino acids. Germline CDR1 and CDR2: LNHDA and SQIVND (reference sequence). CDR3 residues: CASMRGQESGEAFF. The CDR3 DNA follows: TGTGCCAGTATGAGGGGACAGGAGAGCGGAGAAGCTTTCTTT.

CDR3 DNA sequence: TGTGCCAGCAGCCAAGATTATCGCGGACAGGGTTCCTACGAGCAGTACTTC. As protein: CASSQDYRGQGSYEQYF. The chain combines TRBV4-2 with TRBJ2-7, with 8 bases aligning to TRBD1. The V and J ends lost 0 bases and 1 base, in that order; junction bases with no gene match: 8. CDR3 length equals 17 residues. Germline loops: CDR1 LGHNA, CDR2 YNFKEQ.

CDR3 residues: CASSIDSRVDTQYF. In DNA, the CDR3 is TGTGCCAGTAGTATAGACAGTCGGGTAGATACGCAGTATTTT. J is TRBJ2-3 and V is TRBV19; D is ambiguous. The V end lost 0 bases, the J end lost 5 bases, and 9 bases lay between the germline ends. Germline assignment: CDR1 LNHDA and CDR2 SQIVND (reference sequence). The CDR3 sequence is 14 residues long.

This clone occurred once. The V call is TRBV19, the J call TRBJ1-1, with 7 bases identical to TRBD1. The ends lost 4 bases at V and 4 bases at J; junction bases unmatched: 9. The CDR3 spans 15 residues. Germline V gives CDR1 LNHDA, CDR2 SQIVND (reference sequence). In DNA, the CDR3 is TGTGCCAGTAGTACCCAACCAGGACAGGCCACTGAAGCTTTCTTT. Residues: CASSTQPGQATEAFF. The whole variable domain, filled in from reference TRBV19 and TRBJ1-1, reads DGGITQSPKYLFRKEGQNVTLSCEQNLNHDAMYWYRQDPGQGLRLIYYSQIVNDFQKGDIAEGYSVSREKKESFPLTVTSAQKNPTAFYLCASSTQPGQATEAFFGQGTRLTVV.

The V and J genes are TRBV3-1 (or the pseudogene TRBV3-2) and TRBJ1-2, with D possibly matching TRBD1 (5 bases). V was clipped by 4 bases and J by 1 base, with 13 bases between them. CDR3 length: 15 residues. The germline gives CDR1 LGHDT, CDR2 YNNKEL (reference sequence). CDR3 in amino acids: CASSLAPGDNYGYTF. The CDR3 bases are TGTGCCAGCAGCCTAGCCCCGGGGGATAACTATGGCTACACCTTC.

J is TRBJ2-5 and V is TRBV2, with 15 nucleotides matching TRBD2. After removal of 6 bases from V and 1 base from J, the junction contained 9 bases not matched to a gene. Germline V gene sequence: CDR1 SNHLY, CDR2 FYNNEI. The CDR3 length is 18 residues. The CDR3 nucleotides are TGTGCCAGCAGGTACCCCGGGACTAGCGGGGGGTCCCAAGAGACCCAGTACTTC. It yields the protein CASRYPGTSGGSQETQYF.

The V and J genes are TRBV5-5 and TRBJ1-2; 9 positions agree with TRBD1. The CDR3 covers 16 residues. The germline CDR1 and CDR2 sequences are SGHKS and YYEKEE (reference sequence). The J segment lost 8 bases and the V segment lost 7 bases, leaving 18 bases of the junction unmatched. CDR3 DNA: TGTGCCAGCGCCTTTGGAGGGTCGACAGGGGGGAACGGCTACACCTTC. It yields the protein CASAFGGSTGGNGYTF.

The chain uses TRBV6-1 and TRBJ1-6, with 11 bases aligning to TRBD1. Per germline, CDR1 MNHNS and CDR2 SASEGT. Trimming at V came to 4 bases and at J to 9 bases, leaving 14 bases not matched to a gene. The CDR3 is 18 amino acids. CDR3: CASSVDSGTGGVSSPLHF. The CDR3 DNA reads as TGTGCCAGCAGTGTAGACTCCGGGACAGGGGGTGTCAGTTCACCCCTCCACTTT.

This clone was seen more than once but under ten times. The genes are TRBV6-5 and TRBJ1-1; 7 bases agree with TRBD1. V shed 6 bases and J 1 base; nucleotides not matched to a gene: 8. This CDR3 comprises 15 residues. Germline values: CDR1 MNHEY, CDR2 SVGAGI. CDR3: CASSRPGQQNTEAFF. CDR3 nucleotide sequence: TGTGCCAGCAGCCGACCGGGACAGCAGAACACTGAAGCTTTCTTT.

V gene TRBV10-3 combines with J gene TRBJ2-3, with 8 bases that match TRBD2. This CDR3 region has 15 residues. Germline V gives CDR1 ENHRY, CDR2 SYGVKD. With V trimmed by 6 bases and J by 2 bases, 7 bases remained unmatched. Here the CDR3 reads CAISSIAGNTDTQYF. The CDR3 region has the DNA TGTGCCATCAGCAGCATAGCGGGGAACACAGATACGCAGTATTTT.

This chain links TRBV9 with TRBJ1-4; 8 bases map to TRBD1. Germline values: CDR1 SGDLS, CDR2 YYNGEE. The CDR3 loop spans 15 amino acids. The V and J ends lost 4 bases and 7 bases, in that order; junction bases with no gene match: 9. CDR3 DNA: TGTGCCAGCAGCCCCCGGACAGGGTCGGGTGAAAAACTGTTTTTT. Translating it yields CASSPRTGSGEKLFF.

The V gene is TRBV7-9, the J gene TRBJ1-2; D ambiguous. Trimming pared 3 bases from V and 4 bases from J, leaving 3 bases between. CDR3 length: 11 amino acids. Per germline, CDR1 SEHNR and CDR2 FQNEAQ (reference sequence). CDR3 loop: CASSFSYGYTF. CDR3 nucleotides: TGTGCCAGCAGCTTCAGCTATGGCTACACCTTC.

The J gene is TRBJ2-7, the V gene TRBV5-1; D perhaps matches TRBD1 (5 bases). The V end was cut by 0 bases, the J end by 0 bases, with 13 bases between. CDR1 SGHRS and CDR2 YFSETQ come from the germline V gene. The CDR3 is made up of 16 amino acids. CDR3 region: CASSLGGGGSSYEQYF. CDR3 sequence (DNA): TGCGCCAGCAGCTTGGGGGGCGGCGGCTCCTCCTACGAGCAGTACTTC.

V usage is TRBV13 and J usage is TRBJ2-1; 9 bases map to TRBD2. The CDR3 is 16 amino acids. CDR1 PRHDT and CDR2 FYEKMQ come from the germline V gene (reference sequence). With V trimmed by 5 bases and J by 8 bases, 13 bases remained unmatched. The CDR3 spells CASSGILRGGGHEQFF. DNA of the CDR3: TGTGCCAGCAGCGGGATCCTGCGGGGGGGTGGTCATGAGCAGTTCTTC.

V gene TRBV25-1 combines with J gene TRBJ2-5; D might be TRBD2 (7 bases). CDR1 and CDR2 from the germline V gene are MGHDK and SYGVNS. The CDR3 contains 17 residues. V lost 0 bases to trimming and J lost 1 base, with 15 bases between them. CDR3 in DNA: TGTGCCAGCAGTGAATATTTAGGCGGGGGCCTCCAAGAGACCCAGTACTTC. It yields the protein CASSEYLGGGLQETQYF. The complete variable domain, with remaining parts taken from reference TRBV25-1 and TRBJ2-5, reads EADIYQTPRYLVIGTGKKITLECSQTMGHDKMYWYQQDPGMELHLIHYSYGVNSTEKGDLSSESTVSRIRTEHFPLTLESARPSHTSQYLCASSEYLGGGLQETQYFGPGTRLLVL.

The chain employs TRBV12-3 or TRBV12-4 and TRBJ2-5; TRBD2 might be the D (5 bases). Trimming removed 3 bases at V and 5 bases at J, with 10 bases between. There are 13 residues in the CDR3. The CDR3 loop is CASSFSGSETQYF. The CDR3 DNA reads as TGTGCCAGCAGTTTTTCGGGATCGGAGACCCAGTACTTC.